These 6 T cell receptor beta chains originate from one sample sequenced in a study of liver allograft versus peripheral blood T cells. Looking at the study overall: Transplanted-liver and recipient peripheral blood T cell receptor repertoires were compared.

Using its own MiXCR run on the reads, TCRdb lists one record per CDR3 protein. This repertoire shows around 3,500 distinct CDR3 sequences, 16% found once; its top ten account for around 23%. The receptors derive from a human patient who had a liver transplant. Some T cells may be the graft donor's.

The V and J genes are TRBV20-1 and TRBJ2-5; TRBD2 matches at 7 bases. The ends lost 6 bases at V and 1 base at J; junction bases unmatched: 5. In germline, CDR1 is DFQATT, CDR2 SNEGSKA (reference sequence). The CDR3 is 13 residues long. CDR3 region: CSARRTSQETQYF. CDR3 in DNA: TGCAGTGCACGACGGACTAGCCAAGAGACCCAGTACTTC.

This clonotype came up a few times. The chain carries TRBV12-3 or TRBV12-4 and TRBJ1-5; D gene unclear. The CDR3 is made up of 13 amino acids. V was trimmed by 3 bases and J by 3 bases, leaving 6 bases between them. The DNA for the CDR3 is TGTGCCAGCAGTTTCGAGTCCAATCAGCCCCAGCATTTT. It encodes CASSFESNQPQHF.

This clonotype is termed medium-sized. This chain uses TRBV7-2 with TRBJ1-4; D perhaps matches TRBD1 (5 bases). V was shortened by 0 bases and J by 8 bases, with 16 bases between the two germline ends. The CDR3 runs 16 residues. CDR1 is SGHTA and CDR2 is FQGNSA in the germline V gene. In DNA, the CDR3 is TGTGCCAGCAGCTTAGCCGAAGGACTTCGGGGGGAAAAACTGTTTTTT. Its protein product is CASSLAEGLRGEKLFF.

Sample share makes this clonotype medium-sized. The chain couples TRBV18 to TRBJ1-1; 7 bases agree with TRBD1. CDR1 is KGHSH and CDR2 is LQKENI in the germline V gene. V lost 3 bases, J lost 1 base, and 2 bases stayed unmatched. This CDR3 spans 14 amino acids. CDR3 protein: CASSPQGGNTEAFF. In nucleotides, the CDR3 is TGTGCCAGCTCACCCCAGGGGGGGAACACTGAAGCTTTCTTT.

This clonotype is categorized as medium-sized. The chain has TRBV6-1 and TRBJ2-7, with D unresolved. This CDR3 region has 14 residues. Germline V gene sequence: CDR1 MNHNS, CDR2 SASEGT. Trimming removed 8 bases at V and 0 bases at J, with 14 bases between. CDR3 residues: CASQQDGVSYEQYV. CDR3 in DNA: TGTGCCAGCCAGCAAGATGGGGTCTCCTACGAGCAGTACGTC.

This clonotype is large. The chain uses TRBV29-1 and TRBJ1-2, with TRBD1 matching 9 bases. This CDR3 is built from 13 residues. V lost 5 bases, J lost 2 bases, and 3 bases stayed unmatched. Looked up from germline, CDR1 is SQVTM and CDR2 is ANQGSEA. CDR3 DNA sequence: TGCAGCGTTTGGACAGGGGTAAACTATGGCTACACCTTC. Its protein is CSVWTGVNYGYTF.